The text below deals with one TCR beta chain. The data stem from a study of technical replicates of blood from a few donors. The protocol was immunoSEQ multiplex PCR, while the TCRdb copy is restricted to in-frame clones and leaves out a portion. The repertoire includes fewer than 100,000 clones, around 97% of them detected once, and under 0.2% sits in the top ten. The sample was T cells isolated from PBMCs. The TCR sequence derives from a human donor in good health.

The CDR3 sequence is CASSVEQVGEAFF. The CDR3 DNA reads TGTGCCAGCAGCGTAGAACAAGTTGGTGAAGCTTTCTTT. This chain links TRBV9 with TRBJ1-1; no reliable D call. V was pared by 0 bases and J by 7 bases, with 10 bases between. The CDR3 length is 13 residues. In germline, CDR1 is SGDLS, CDR2 YYNGEE.